A single sample is the source of the 29 T cell receptor beta chains below, sequenced in a study of T cell responses to AZD1222 COVID-19 vaccine. The table came from immunoSEQ multiplex PCR; TCRdb's copy has only in-frame clones and leaves some out. The sample has about 130,000 clones; 80% to 90% are singletons. The source material was peripheral blood, sampled on day 0 of AZD1222 vaccination. Receptors were obtained from an adult in good health.

The chain recombines TRBV11-2 with TRBJ2-1, with TRBD2 matching over 8 bases. The junction had 8 bases not matched to a gene; V was cut back by 5 bases and J by 5 bases. Germline V gives CDR1 SGHAT, CDR2 FQNNGV. This CDR3 has 15 residues. The CDR3 coding sequence is TGTGCCAGCAGCGTATCCGGGGGGGCCCACAATGAGCAGTTCTTC. Encoded protein: CASSVSGGAHNEQFF.

The sample holds one count of this clone. The V gene is TRBV7-8, the J gene TRBJ1-2; no firm D call. This CDR3 spans 14 amino acids. Germline V gene sequence: CDR1 SGHVS, CDR2 FQNEAQ. Trimming left V 5 bases short and J 8 bases short, with 18 bases between. The CDR3 DNA follows: TGTGCCAGCAGCCTCGGGCCCACGTCAAGAGGCTACACCTTC. Its protein product is CASSLGPTSRGYTF.

The chain combines TRBV21-1 with TRBJ1-5. TRBV21-1 is marked as a pseudogene. This CDR3 has 17 amino acids. The DNA of the CDR3 is TGTGCCAGCAGCCCACGGTCGTTCCGAGTGAGCAATCAGCCCCAGCATTTT. It specifies CASSPRSFRVSNQPQHF.

V usage is TRBV5-1 and J usage is TRBJ1-6, with a tentative D call TRBD1 (6 bases). The germline CDR1 and CDR2 sequences are SGHRS and YFSETQ. Trimming left V 0 bases short and J 15 bases short, with 19 bases between. This CDR3 contains 15 residues. The CDR3 DNA reads as TGCGCCAGCAGCTTGGCGGGGGCGGGTGAGCTGGTCCTCCACTTT. Translating it yields CASSLAGAGELVLHF.

The chain has TRBV9 and TRBJ1-1; no clear D gene. Trimming left V 0 bases short and J 1 base short, with 10 bases between. Germline lookup yields CDR1 SGDLS and CDR2 YYNGEE. This CDR3 has 15 amino acids. For the CDR3, the DNA is TGTGCCAGCAGCGTAGGTGGAATAGAGAACACTGAAGCTTTCTTT. Residues: CASSVGGIENTEAFF.

This chain links TRBV5-5 with TRBJ1-1; D might be TRBD1 (5 bases). Looked up from germline, CDR1 is SGHKS and CDR2 is YYEKEE (reference sequence). The CDR3 has 17 amino acids. Trimming left V 2 bases short and J 7 bases short, with 24 bases between. CDR3 DNA: TGTGCCAGCAGCTTTAGGCTCGAAACGGTCAGGGTCATTGAAGCTTTCTTT. Translating gives CASSFRLETVRVIEAFF.

The V call is TRBV27, the J call TRBJ2-3, with a weak D call TRBD2 (5 bases). The germline V gene encodes CDR1 MNHEY and CDR2 SMNVEV (reference sequence). The ends were cut back, 6 bases at V and 1 base at J, with 14 bases in the middle. This CDR3 region has 15 residues. The CDR3 protein is CASSPGGSRTDTQYF. The CDR3 coding sequence is TGTGCCAGCAGCCCTGGAGGATCGCGCACAGATACGCAGTATTTT.

This chain joins TRBV24-1 and TRBJ1-6; D is uncertain. In germline, CDR1 is KGHDR, CDR2 SFDVKD. The CDR3 runs 15 residues. V lost 3 bases to trimming and J lost 6 bases, with 11 bases between them. The CDR3 region is CATSDRLPPNSPLHF. The CDR3 coding sequence is TGTGCCACCAGTGATCGCCTTCCACCTAATTCACCCCTCCACTTT.

The CDR3 nucleotides read TGTGCCAGCAGCTTCAACCTCCTGCAACAGGATTTGTACTTC. This encodes CASSFNLLQQDLYF. This sequence joins TRBV5-4 and TRBJ2-7; possibly TRBD1 for D (5 bases). CDR1 and CDR2 (germline): SGHNT, YYREEE (reference sequence). The CDR3 has 14 amino acids. Trimming cost V 2 bases and J 12 bases, with 21 bases left between them. Drawing the rest from reference TRBV5-4 and TRBJ2-7, the complete variable domain is ETGVTQSPTHLIKTRGQQVTLRCSSQSGHNTVSWYQQALGQGPQFIFQYYREEENGRGNFPPRFSGLQFPNYSSELNVNALELDDSALYLCASSFNLLQQDLYFGPGTRLTVT.

This rearrangement joins TRBV29-1 to TRBJ1-2, with D tentatively TRBD1 (5 bases). Germline V CDR1 and CDR2: SQVTM, ANQGSEA. V dropped 5 bases and J dropped 3 bases, with 10 bases sitting between them. This CDR3 contains 12 residues. The CDR3 protein is CSVNPGDYGYTF. In DNA, the CDR3 is TGCAGCGTTAACCCGGGGGACTATGGCTACACCTTC.

This rearrangement joins TRBV11-2 to TRBJ1-1; D call uncertain. This CDR3 has 12 amino acids. Germline CDR1 is SGHAT and CDR2 is FQNNGV. The V end lost 5 bases, the J end lost 6 bases, and 10 bases lay between the germline ends. The DNA for the CDR3 is TGTGCCAGCAGCCGCGACAAGGCTGAAGCTTTCTTT. Its protein is CASSRDKAEAFF.

V is TRBV11-3 and J is TRBJ1-1; D perhaps matches TRBD1 (5 bases). Trimming left V 1 base short and J 3 bases short, with 12 bases between. The CDR3 extends over 15 amino acids. The germline V gene encodes CDR1 SGHNT and CDR2 YENEEA. CDR3 amino acids: CASSLAGRAHTEAFF. CDR3 in DNA: TGTGCCAGCAGCTTAGCTGGCAGGGCACACACTGAAGCTTTCTTT.

The J gene is TRBJ2-7, the V gene TRBV5-6; possibly TRBD2 for D (6 bases). The CDR3 length is 14 residues. The V end lost 1 base, the J end lost 3 bases, and 11 bases lay between the germline ends. Germline V lookup: CDR1 SGHDT, CDR2 YYEEEE. The CDR3 region is CASSLRFSGYEQYF. CDR3 DNA: TGTGCCAGCAGCTTGCGGTTTAGCGGCTACGAGCAGTACTTC.

The chain carries TRBV19 and TRBJ1-1; D gene ambiguous. V was trimmed by 7 bases and J by 4 bases, leaving 7 bases between them. The germline V gene encodes CDR1 LNHDA and CDR2 SQIVND (reference sequence). The CDR3 is made up of 11 amino acids. For the CDR3, the DNA is TGTGCCAGTACAAGAGCCACTGAAGCTTTCTTT. It yields the protein CASTRATEAFF.

The chain combines TRBV4-3 with TRBJ1-2; D is unresolved. The CDR3 length is 17 residues. V was trimmed by 4 bases and J by 2 bases, leaving 20 bases between them. In germline, CDR1 is LGHNA, CDR2 YSLEER. For the CDR3, the DNA is TGCGCCAGCAGCCGAGAGGTGGTTGTTTCGTCCAACTATGGCTACACCTTC. Its protein product is CASSREVVVSSNYGYTF.

This chain connects TRBV19 to TRBJ1-3; D gene unclear. The CDR3 contains 16 residues. V gave up 3 bases and J gave up 0 bases, with 12 bases separating them. Germline CDR1 reads LNHDA; CDR2 reads SQIVND (reference sequence). The CDR3 nucleotides are TGTGCCAGTAGTATCCTTTCGGTAGCCTCTGGAAACACCATATATTTT. Its translation: CASSILSVASGNTIYF.

The chain carries TRBV7-9 and TRBJ2-5; 9 nucleotides agree with TRBD2. The CDR3 totals 14 residues. V dropped 4 bases and J dropped 5; count of bases not matched to a gene: 5. Germline V gene lookup returns CDR1 SEHNR and CDR2 FQNEAQ (reference sequence). Here the CDR3 DNA reads TGTGCCAGCAGCTCGGACGCGGGGGGGGAGACCCAGTACTTC. Translated, it gives CASSSDAGGETQYF.

The rearrangement uses TRBV5-1 and TRBJ2-1; the D call may be TRBD1 or TRBD2 (5 bases each). Germline values: CDR1 SGHRS, CDR2 YFSETQ. Trimming took off 5 bases at V and 7 bases at J, with 22 bases between the two ends. The CDR3 length is 16 residues. The chain's CDR3 is CASSPSLAGAGNEQFF. As DNA, the CDR3 is TGCGCCAGCAGTCCTTCGCTTGCCGGGGCAGGAAATGAGCAGTTCTTC. The entire variable domain, with the rest obtained from reference TRBV5-1 and TRBJ2-1, is as follows: KAGVTQTPRYLIKTRGQQVTLSCSPISGHRSVSWYQQTPGQGLQFLFEYFSETQRNKGNFPGRFSGRQFSNSRSEMNVSTLELGDSALYLCASSPSLAGAGNEQFFGPGTRLTVL.

This rearrangement joins TRBV7-2 to TRBJ2-1; D unresolved. Germline values: CDR1 SGHTA, CDR2 FQGNSA. The CDR3 spans 13 residues. Deletions cut 3 bases from V and 4 bases from J, with 7 bases between. The CDR3 sequence is CASSLFRYNEQFF. CDR3 in DNA: TGTGCCAGCAGCTTGTTCAGGTACAATGAGCAGTTCTTC.

The chain employs TRBV10-3 and TRBJ2-7; weak D call: TRBD2 (5 bases). The CDR3 consists of 13 residues. V lost 3 bases and J lost 2, with 8 bases in between. Germline V gene data show CDR1 as ENHRY and CDR2 as SYGVKD. The CDR3 nucleotides are TGTGCCATCAGTGATAGCGTCCCCTACGAGCAGTACTTC. Its translation: CAISDSVPYEQYF.

This rearrangement joins TRBV5-4 to TRBJ1-2, with 7 bases fitting TRBD1. Losses at the gene ends were 4 bases for V and 8 bases for J; bases not matched to a gene: 11. Per germline, CDR1 SGHNT and CDR2 YYREEE (reference sequence). This CDR3 contains 14 residues. The chain's CDR3 is CASSQDRALKGYTF. DNA for the CDR3: TGTGCCAGCAGCCAAGACAGGGCGCTAAAGGGCTACACCTTC.

The rearrangement uses TRBV7-9 and TRBJ2-7, with TRBD1 as a possible D gene (5 bases). Germline lookup yields CDR1 SEHNR and CDR2 FQNEAQ (reference sequence). The CDR3 runs 15 residues. V was pared by 3 bases and J by 5 bases, with 17 bases between. This chain's CDR3 is CASSFETSDNHEQYF. For the CDR3, the DNA is TGTGCCAGCAGCTTCGAGACATCGGACAACCACGAGCAGTACTTC.

This clone was counted only a few times. The chain uses TRBV5-1 and TRBJ1-1; possible D gene TRBD1, 5 bases. The germline V and J ends were trimmed by 4 bases and 5 bases, with 18 bases remaining between them. There are 15 residues in the CDR3. The germline V gene has CDR1 SGHRS and CDR2 YFSETQ. The CDR3 spells CASSVLSGVGTEAFF. The CDR3 DNA reads as TGCGCCAGCAGCGTTCTTTCGGGGGTTGGGACTGAAGCTTTCTTT.

The rearrangement uses TRBV28 and TRBJ1-1; 7 nucleotides agree with TRBD1. The V gene end was trimmed by 5 bases and the J gene end by 11 bases; junction bases not matched to a gene: 8. Germline CDR1 is MDHEN and CDR2 is SYDVKM. This CDR3 is 12 amino acids long. The chain's CDR3 is CASSIYLDRAFF. Written as DNA, the CDR3 is TGTGCCAGCAGTATATATTTGGACAGGGCTTTCTTT.

This chain uses TRBV2 with TRBJ1-4, with 10 bases that match TRBD1. The CDR3 has 13 residues. Per germline, CDR1 SNHLY and CDR2 FYNNEI. V lost 5 bases to trimming and J lost 10 bases; unmatched junction nucleotides: 4. The CDR3 here is CASSSRDRGKLFF. In DNA form, the CDR3 reads TGTGCCAGCAGTAGCCGGGACAGGGGAAAACTGTTTTTT.

The chain is built from TRBV2 and TRBJ2-5; no definite D call. The CDR3 is 13 residues long. Trimming left V 2 bases short and J 5 bases short, with 9 bases between. Germline V CDR1 and CDR2: SNHLY, FYNNEI. The CDR3 DNA reads as TGTGCCAGCAGTGAATACTCGCCGGAGACCCAGTACTTC. Amino acids: CASSEYSPETQYF.

This sequence joins TRBV27 and TRBJ1-6; 7 bases align to TRBD1. Per germline, CDR1 MNHEY and CDR2 SMNVEV (reference sequence). Unmatched junction bases numbered 6, after V lost 3 bases and J lost 7 bases. The CDR3 loop spans 15 amino acids. The CDR3 region has the DNA TGTGCCAGCAGTTTGGGGTCAGGGGGGAATTCACCCCTCCACTTT. Amino acid sequence: CASSLGSGGNSPLHF.

As for this clone: One base away lies a much larger clone, so this may be a sequencing read error. Other DNA sequences in this specimen translate into the identical CDR3. The rearrangement links TRBV4-2 to TRBJ2-2; 8 nucleotides agree with TRBD2. The length of the CDR3 is 16 residues. Per germline, CDR1 LGHNA and CDR2 YNFKEQ. The CDR3 DNA reads as TGTGCCAGCACCCAAGACCGGGGGGGGTTGGCCGGGGAGCTGTTTTTT. Protein product: CASTQDRGGLAGELFF.

This clone was counted a single time. The chain joins TRBV27 to TRBJ1-2; the match to TRBD1 covers 8 bases. Germline V lookup: CDR1 MNHEY, CDR2 SMNVEV (reference sequence). Unmatched junction bases numbered 13, after V lost 8 bases and J lost 8 bases. The CDR3 totals 14 residues. This chain's CDR3 is CASSLGQGAGGYTF. The CDR3 region has the DNA TGTGCCAGCTCTCTGGGCCAGGGGGCTGGAGGCTACACCTTC.